This TCR beta chain was found in a study of HIV-infected patients and healthy controls. J lost 5 bases, V lost 4 bases, and 7 bases had no gene match. The CDR3 covers 13 residues. CDR1 and CDR2 from the germline V gene are DFQATT and SNEGSKA (reference sequence). This clonotype was detected a few times. TCRdb ran MiXCR on the 5' RACE reads and lists one entry per CDR3 protein. The table records around 67,000 distinct CDR3 sequences, around 17% of them present only once. The rearrangement joins TRBV20-1 to TRBJ2-7, with 8 nucleotides matching TRBD1. This TCR was recovered from a human donor in good health. The material sequenced was CD4+ T cells from blood. The CDR3: CSATGNRGDEQYF. CDR3 DNA sequence: TGCAGTGCTACCGGGAACAGGGGGGACGAGCAGTACTTC.